This is a list of T cell receptor beta chains from one sample in a study of cytomegalovirus exposure and HLA in healthy donors. Data came from immunoSEQ multiplex PCR; TCRdb stores just in-frame clones and leaves some out. The profile covers around 110,000 clones, with roughly 70% appearing a single time and approximately 0.9% taken by the ten largest. Sequenced input: PBMCs. These receptors all come from a woman aged 30 to 39 in good health and CMV-seronegative. The CDR3 runs from the conserved cysteine through the conserved F or W. The D gene is left open where the match is weak. Rows may omit the clone size; those that give it use once, few, many or a size class.

DNA: TGTGCCAGCAGCCCAGGGGACAGGTTGGCCACTGAAGCTTTCTTT; CDR3: CASSPGDRLATEAFF; J: TRBJ1-1; D: TRBD1; size: -; V: TRBV7-8
DNA: TGTGCCTGGAGTGAAGCGGGGGGACCGCTAAATTCACCCCTCCACTTT; CDR3: CAWSEAGGPLNSPLHF; J: TRBJ1-6; D: -; size: -; V: TRBV30
DNA: TGTGCCAGCAGCTTAGACACGAACACTGAAGCTTTCTTT; CDR3: CASSLDTNTEAFF; J: TRBJ1-1; D: -; size: -; V: TRBV7-9
DNA: TGCAGTGCTTCGCGGTCCGAAGCTTTCTTT; CDR3: CSASRSEAFF; J: TRBJ1-1; D: -; size: -; V: TRBV20-1
DNA: TGTGCCAGTAGTATCCCGATGACAGGGCGAAATCAGCCCCAGCATTTT; CDR3: CASSIPMTGRNQPQHF; J: TRBJ1-5; D: TRBD1; size: -; V: TRBV19
DNA: TGTGCCAGTTTTGGACAGGGACAGGGATATGGCTACACCTTC; CDR3: CASFGQGQGYGYTF; J: TRBJ1-2; D: TRBD1; size: -; V: TRBV19
DNA: TGTGCCAGTGCCGTCGGACAGGAGCCGAACACTGAAGCTTTCTTT; CDR3: CASAVGQEPNTEAFF; J: TRBJ1-1; D: TRBD1; size: -; V: TRBV19
DNA: TGTGCCAGCAGCTTAGGGTCCCTAAACACTGAAGCTTTCTTT; CDR3: CASSLGSLNTEAFF; J: TRBJ1-1; D: -; size: -; V: TRBV7-9
DNA: TGTGCCAGCCGGAACCAGGGGATTAGCACAGATACGCAGTATTTT; CDR3: CASRNQGISTDTQYF; J: TRBJ2-3; D: -; size: -; V: TRBV2
DNA: TGTGCCAGCAGTTACGGGACAGGTACCTATGGCTACACCTTC; CDR3: CASSYGTGTYGYTF; J: TRBJ1-2; D: TRBD1; size: -; V: TRBV6-5
DNA: TGTGCCAGCCGGAGGTATGCGAATCAGCCCCAGCATTTT; CDR3: CASRRYANQPQHF; J: TRBJ1-5; D: -; size: -; V: TRBV6-5
DNA: TGCAGCGTTGAAGGGGGAGGGACTGAAGCTTTCTTT; CDR3: CSVEGGGTEAFF; J: TRBJ1-1; D: -; size: -; V: TRBV29-1
DNA: TGCAGCGGCAGGTCCCACGCGGGTGTAGATACGCAGTATTTT; CDR3: CSGRSHAGVDTQYF; J: TRBJ2-3; D: -; size: few; V: TRBV29-1
DNA: TGTGCCAGCTTACTCAGGGTCTCGGGGAACACTGAAGCTTTCTTT; CDR3: CASLLRVSGNTEAFF; J: TRBJ1-1; D: -; size: -; V: TRBV11-3
DNA: TGTGCCTGGAGTGTACAGTCTACCTATGGCTACACCTTC; CDR3: CAWSVQSTYGYTF; J: TRBJ1-2; D: -; size: few; V: TRBV30
DNA: TGTGCCAGCAGCTACCGGGGTTACGGCGGGAGCACAGATACGCAGTATTTT; CDR3: CASSYRGYGGSTDTQYF; J: TRBJ2-3; D: -; size: -; V: TRBV7-8
DNA: TGTGCCAGCTCCGAGACGGGGGGAAGGAACACTGAAGCTTTCTTT; CDR3: CASSETGGRNTEAFF; J: TRBJ1-1; D: -; size: -; V: TRBV18
DNA: TGTGCCAGCAGCCATGGCTCCGGGACTTGGGCAGATACGCAGTATTTT; CDR3: CASSHGSGTWADTQYF; J: TRBJ2-3; D: -; size: -; V: TRBV7-9
DNA: TGCAGCGTCGACAGATACAATGAGCAGTTCTTC; CDR3: CSVDRYNEQFF; J: TRBJ2-1; D: -; size: -; V: TRBV29-1
DNA: TGTGCCAGCAGCTCCACCTTTACCGGGACAGGGGACTATGGCTACACCTTC; CDR3: CASSSTFTGTGDYGYTF; J: TRBJ1-2; D: TRBD1; size: -; V: TRBV5-6
DNA: TGTGCCAGCAGCCCGGGACAGGACGTTTCTGGGGCCAACGTCCTGACTTTC; CDR3: CASSPGQDVSGANVLTF; J: TRBJ2-6; D: TRBD1; size: -; V: TRBV5-6
DNA: TGTGCCAGCAGTTTGACAGGGACACCCTACGAGCAGTACTTC; CDR3: CASSLTGTPYEQYF; J: TRBJ2-7; D: TRBD1; size: few; V: TRBV28
DNA: TGTGCCTGGAGTGATTCCCGACTAGCGGGGGCGGTAGATACGCAGTATTTT; CDR3: CAWSDSRLAGAVDTQYF; J: TRBJ2-3; D: TRBD2; size: -; V: TRBV30
DNA: TGTGCCAGCAGTTACAGGGGCAGTTTGAACACTGAAGCTTTCTTT; CDR3: CASSYRGSLNTEAFF; J: TRBJ1-1; D: -; size: -; V: TRBV6-5
DNA: TGTGCCAGCAGTAGCAGCCGGAGCAGGGAGAACACTGAAGCTTTCTTT; CDR3: CASSSSRSRENTEAFF; J: TRBJ1-1; D: -; size: -; V: TRBV2
DNA: TGTGCCAGCTCACCATTCCGGCGAGGAGAGACCCAGTACTTC; CDR3: CASSPFRRGETQYF; J: TRBJ2-5; D: -; size: few; V: TRBV18
DNA: TGTGCCAGCATGGGACTTGGGGAGCAGTACTTC; CDR3: CASMGLGEQYF; J: TRBJ2-7; D: -; size: -; V: TRBV27
DNA: TGTGCCAGCATCGAGGACCCAGGGATTTCACCCCTCCACTTT; CDR3: CASIEDPGISPLHF; J: TRBJ1-6; D: -; size: -; V: TRBV6-1
DNA: TGTGCCAGCAGCTTAGCGGGGCGGGGGGGGGCCACAGATACGCAGTATTTT; CDR3: CASSLAGRGGATDTQYF; J: TRBJ2-3; D: TRBD2; size: -; V: TRBV7-9
DNA: TGTGCCCGGGTCGGGGGAACTGAAGCTTTCTTT; CDR3: CARVGGTEAFF; J: TRBJ1-1; D: -; size: -; V: TRBV30
DNA: TGTGCCTGGAGTGCGACAGGGCTTGAAAAACTGTTTTTT; CDR3: CAWSATGLEKLFF; J: TRBJ1-4; D: TRBD1; size: -; V: TRBV30
DNA: TGCAGCGTTGACTACCCGGGGGGGTACGAGCAGTACTTC; CDR3: CSVDYPGGYEQYF; J: TRBJ2-7; D: TRBD2; size: -; V: TRBV29-1
DNA: TGCAGCGCTCTGTCAGTCTCTGGAAACACCATATATTTT; CDR3: CSALSVSGNTIYF; J: TRBJ1-3; D: -; size: -; V: TRBV29-1
DNA: TGTGCCAGCAGCTTGGGGGGGGTGGACACTGAAGCTTTCTTT; CDR3: CASSLGGVDTEAFF; J: TRBJ1-1; D: -; size: few; V: TRBV5-4
DNA: TGTGCCAGCAGGTCGACAGGATCCTATGGCTACACCTTC; CDR3: CASRSTGSYGYTF; J: TRBJ1-2; D: -; size: -; V: TRBV27
DNA: TGTGCCAGCAGCTTTAGCGGAGCCCGGGGTTACGAGCAGTACTTC; CDR3: CASSFSGARGYEQYF; J: TRBJ2-7; D: -; size: -; V: TRBV13
DNA: TGTGCCAGCAGCTTAGCAACAGGGTCTGGAAACACCATATATTTT; CDR3: CASSLATGSGNTIYF; J: TRBJ1-3; D: -; size: -; V: TRBV7-2
DNA: TGTGCCAGCAGCGCCCACAGGGACAATAACTATGGCTACACCTTC; CDR3: CASSAHRDNNYGYTF; J: TRBJ1-2; D: -; size: -; V: TRBV9
DNA: TGCGCCAGCAGCTGGGGGACAGGGACGACAGATACGCAGTATTTT; CDR3: CASSWGTGTTDTQYF; J: TRBJ2-3; D: TRBD1; size: -; V: TRBV5-1
DNA: TGTGCCAGCAGTAAATACGGACAGGAAAGCTATGGCTACACCTTC; CDR3: CASSKYGQESYGYTF; J: TRBJ1-2; D: TRBD1; size: -; V: TRBV6-6
DNA: TGCAGCGGTTTGGACAGGGGGCAGGTTGAGCAGTTCTTC; CDR3: CSGLDRGQVEQFF; J: TRBJ2-1; D: TRBD1; size: -; V: TRBV29-1
DNA: TGCGCCAGCAGCTTGGGAAGGTTAGAGGTTGAAAAACTGTTTTTT; CDR3: CASSLGRLEVEKLFF; J: TRBJ1-4; D: -; size: -; V: TRBV5-1
DNA: TGTGCCTGGAGCCTGGACAGGGCATATGGCTACACCTTC; CDR3: CAWSLDRAYGYTF; J: TRBJ1-2; D: TRBD1; size: -; V: TRBV30
DNA: TGTGCCTTGAGGTTTGGAATGGGACTCGGTAATGAAAAACTGTTTTTT; CDR3: CALRFGMGLGNEKLFF; J: TRBJ1-4; D: -; size: few; V: TRBV30
DNA: TGTGCCTGGAGTGTACAGTCTAGCCACTACGAGCAGTACTTC; CDR3: CAWSVQSSHYEQYF; J: TRBJ2-7; D: -; size: -; V: TRBV30
DNA: TGTGCCAGCAGAGTACAGGGGGCGCGGACTGAAGCTTTCTTT; CDR3: CASRVQGARTEAFF; J: TRBJ1-1; D: TRBD1; size: -; V: TRBV6-5
DNA: TGTGCCAGCAGCTGGTCGGGTTCACTTTACGAGCAGTACTTC; CDR3: CASSWSGSLYEQYF; J: TRBJ2-7; D: -; size: few; V: TRBV5-4
DNA: TGTGCCAGCAGGCAGGGGGCCCAGAACACTGAAGCTTTCTTT; CDR3: CASRQGAQNTEAFF; J: TRBJ1-1; D: TRBD1; size: -; V: TRBV6-6
DNA: TGTGCCACCAGCAGAGGGGGGACCGGGACAGAAGCTTTCTTT; CDR3: CATSRGGTGTEAFF; J: TRBJ1-1; D: -; size: -; V: TRBV15
DNA: TGTGCCTGGAGTGAGGGGAAGGTCCGGCTCTATGGCTACACCTTC; CDR3: CAWSEGKVRLYGYTF; J: TRBJ1-2; D: -; size: -; V: TRBV30
DNA: TGTGCCACCCGACGGGGGGTCTACGAGCAGTACTTC; CDR3: CATRRGVYEQYF; J: TRBJ2-7; D: TRBD2; size: once; V: TRBV10-3
DNA: TGTGCCAGCAGAATTGGAGGTGAACAGCCCCAGCATTTT; CDR3: CASRIGGEQPQHF; J: TRBJ1-5; D: -; size: -; V: TRBV11-2
DNA: TGTGCCAGCAGTCGGGCCAGGGAAGGGGGGGGTGAAGCTTTCTTT; CDR3: CASSRAREGGGEAFF; J: TRBJ1-1; D: -; size: -; V: TRBV27
DNA: TGCGCCAGCAGCACCGGACAGCCCAATGAAAAACTGTTTTTT; CDR3: CASSTGQPNEKLFF; J: TRBJ1-4; D: -; size: -; V: TRBV5-1
DNA: TGTGCCAGCAGCCCGGGCAGGGGGATAGATGGCTACACCTTC; CDR3: CASSPGRGIDGYTF; J: TRBJ1-2; D: TRBD1; size: once; V: TRBV4-2